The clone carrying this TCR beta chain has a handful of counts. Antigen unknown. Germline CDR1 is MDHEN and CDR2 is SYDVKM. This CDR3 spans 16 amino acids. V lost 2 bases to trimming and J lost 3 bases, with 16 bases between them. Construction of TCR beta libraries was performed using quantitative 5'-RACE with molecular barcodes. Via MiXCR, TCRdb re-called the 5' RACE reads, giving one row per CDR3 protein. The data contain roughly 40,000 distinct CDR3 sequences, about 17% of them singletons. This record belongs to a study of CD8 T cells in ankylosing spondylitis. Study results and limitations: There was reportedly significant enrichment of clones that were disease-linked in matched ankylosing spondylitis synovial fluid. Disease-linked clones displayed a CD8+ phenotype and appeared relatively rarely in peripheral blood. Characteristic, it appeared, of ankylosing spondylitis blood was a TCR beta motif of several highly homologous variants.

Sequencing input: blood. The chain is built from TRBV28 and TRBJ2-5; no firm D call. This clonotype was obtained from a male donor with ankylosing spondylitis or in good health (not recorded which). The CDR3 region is CASSLGVLTTEETQYF. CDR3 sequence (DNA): TGTGCCAGCAGTTTAGGGGTACTCACCACGGAAGAGACCCAGTACTTC. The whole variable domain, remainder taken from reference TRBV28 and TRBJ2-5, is DVKVTQSSRYLVKRTGEKVFLECVQDMDHENMFWYRQDPGLGLRLIYFSYDVKMKEKGDIPEGYSVSREKKERFSLILESASTNQTSMYLCASSLGVLTTEETQYFGPGTRLLVL.